This TCR beta chain was sequenced in a study of cytomegalovirus exposure and HLA in healthy donors. General study points: It emerged from a later analysis that several of the most significant clusters appeared to be linked to common viral pathogens.

A note on this clone: Its antigen is unknown.

The PCR contained 60 Vbeta and 13 Jbeta primers. This table comes from immunoSEQ multiplex PCR, and its TCRdb copy is limited to in-frame clones, with some not included. The table records 150,000 to 180,000 clones, roughly three quarters of them present only once. CDR3 length: 17 amino acids. Trimming cost V 2 bases and J 4 bases, with 20 bases left between them. Germline V gene data show CDR1 as MDHEN and CDR2 as SYDVKM. The J gene is TRBJ1-2, the V gene TRBV28; D is possibly TRBD1 (5 bases). This receptor was obtained from a young man in good health and CMV-seropositive. The specimen was PBMCs. The CDR3 DNA reads TGTGCCAGCAGTTTAAGTAGGGGAGGGATGAGGGTCTATGGCTACACCTTC. Translating gives CASSLSRGGMRVYGYTF.